This T cell receptor (beta chain) was retrieved from a study of T cell responses to AZD1222 COVID-19 vaccine. Comments on this clone: The antigen remains unidentified.

Libraries were prepared by immunoSEQ multiplex PCR; TCRdb keeps only in-frame clonotypes and omits some of them. Counted here are approximately 140,000 clones, 93% occurring once; the ten biggest clones make up approximately 5.4%. The study's findings and limits: Following two doses of AZD1222, Spike-specific TCR breadth and depth rose.

V gave up 6 bases and J gave up 6 bases, with 11 bases separating them. This CDR3 is 13 amino acids long. Germline V gene data show CDR1 as MNHEY and CDR2 as SVGAGI. This specimen was peripheral blood, taken on day 0 of AZD1222 vaccination. The sequence came from an adult in good health. The rearrangement uses TRBV6-5 and TRBJ1-4, with D possibly matching TRBD1 (5 bases). The DNA for the CDR3 is TGTGCCAGCAGCTTGAGGGGCCATGAAAAACTGTTTTTT. Its translation: CASSLRGHEKLFF.